The source of this T cell receptor beta chain is a study of T cells in localized non-small cell lung cancer. The study's findings and limits: A denser population of T cells in blood accompanied longer overall survival. Uninvolved adjacent lung showed higher T cell clonality than tumor. For the top 100 tumor clones, a median roughly 56 also appeared in adjacent lung.

V was pared by 6 bases and J by 6 bases, with 8 bases of the junction left unmatched. The CDR3 consists of 14 residues. CDR1 is WNHNN and CDR2 is SYGVQD in the germline V gene (reference sequence). The repertoire was sequenced with immunoSEQ multiplex PCR; TCRdb's copy has only in-frame clones and lacks some. Of under 150,000 clones listed, roughly nine tenths are singletons. A note on this clone: As yet, its antigen is unknown.

The origin of this receptor is a female donor aged 60 or older with stage I lung adenocarcinoma. The genes are TRBV10-1 and TRBJ2-1, with 7 bases identical to TRBD1. This sample comprised peripheral blood, obtained before any cancer treatment. CDR3 nucleotide sequence: TGCGCCAGCAGACCCGAGACAGGGCCCAATGAGCAGTTCTTC. Protein: CASRPETGPNEQFF.